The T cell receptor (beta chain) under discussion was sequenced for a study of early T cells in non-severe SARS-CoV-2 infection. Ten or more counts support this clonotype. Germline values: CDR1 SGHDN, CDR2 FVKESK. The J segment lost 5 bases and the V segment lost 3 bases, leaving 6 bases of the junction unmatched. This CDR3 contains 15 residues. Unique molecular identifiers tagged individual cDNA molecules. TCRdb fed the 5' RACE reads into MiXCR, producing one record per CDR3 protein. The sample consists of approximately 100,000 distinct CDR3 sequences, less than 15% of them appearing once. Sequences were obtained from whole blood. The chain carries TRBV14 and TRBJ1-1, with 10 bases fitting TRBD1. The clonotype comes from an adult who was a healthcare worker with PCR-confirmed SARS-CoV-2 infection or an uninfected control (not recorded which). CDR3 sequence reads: CASSQYGGQGTEAFF. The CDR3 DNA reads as TGTGCCAGCAGCCAGTACGGGGGACAGGGGACTGAAGCTTTCTTT.